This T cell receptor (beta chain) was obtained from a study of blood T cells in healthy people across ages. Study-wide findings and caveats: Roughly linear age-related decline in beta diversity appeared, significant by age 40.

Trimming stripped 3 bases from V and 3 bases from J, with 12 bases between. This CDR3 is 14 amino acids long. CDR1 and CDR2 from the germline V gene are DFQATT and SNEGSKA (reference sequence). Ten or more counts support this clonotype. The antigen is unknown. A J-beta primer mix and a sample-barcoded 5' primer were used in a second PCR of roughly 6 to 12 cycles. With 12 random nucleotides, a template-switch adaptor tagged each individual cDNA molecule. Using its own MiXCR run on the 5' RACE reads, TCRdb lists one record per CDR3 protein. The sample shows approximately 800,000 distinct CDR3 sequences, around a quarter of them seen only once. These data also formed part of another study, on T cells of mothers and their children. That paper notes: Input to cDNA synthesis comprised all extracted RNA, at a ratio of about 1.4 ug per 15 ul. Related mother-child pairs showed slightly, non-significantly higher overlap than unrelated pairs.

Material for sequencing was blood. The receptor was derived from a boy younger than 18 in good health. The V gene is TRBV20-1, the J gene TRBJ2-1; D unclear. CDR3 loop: CSASTSKGYNEQFF. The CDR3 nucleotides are TGCAGTGCTAGTACCAGTAAGGGCTACAATGAGCAGTTCTTC.